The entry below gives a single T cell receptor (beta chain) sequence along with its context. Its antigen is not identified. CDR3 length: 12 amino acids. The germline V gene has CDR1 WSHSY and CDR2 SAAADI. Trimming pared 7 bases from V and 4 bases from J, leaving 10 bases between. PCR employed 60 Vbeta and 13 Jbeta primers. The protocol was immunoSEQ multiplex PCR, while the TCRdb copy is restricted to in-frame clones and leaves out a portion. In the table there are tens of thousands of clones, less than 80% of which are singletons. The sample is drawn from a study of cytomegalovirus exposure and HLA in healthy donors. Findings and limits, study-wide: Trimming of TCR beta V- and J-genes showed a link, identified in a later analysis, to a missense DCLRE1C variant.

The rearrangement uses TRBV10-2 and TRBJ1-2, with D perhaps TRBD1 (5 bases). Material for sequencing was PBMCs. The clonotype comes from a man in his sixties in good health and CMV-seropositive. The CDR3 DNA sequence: TGCGCCAGCATGACAGACTCCTATGGCTACACCTTC. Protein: CASMTDSYGYTF.